Below are 20 T cell receptor beta chains sequenced from a single sample in a study of cytomegalovirus exposure and HLA in healthy donors. 13 Jbeta primers and 60 Vbeta primers were used for the PCR. Assay: immunoSEQ multiplex PCR; the TCRdb copy retains only in-frame clones and omits some. This sample has about 150,000 clones, with 75% to 80% found just once. Sequenced: PBMCs. The receptors come from a male donor in good health and CMV-seronegative.

This clone appeared a few times. The chain combines TRBV6-1 with TRBJ1-4; D remains ambiguous. V dropped 2 bases and J dropped 0 bases, with 7 bases sitting between them. Germline V CDR1 and CDR2: MNHNS, SASEGT. The CDR3 consists of 15 residues. The CDR3 DNA reads TGTGCCAGCAGTGAAAAATCGGCAACTAATGAAAAACTGTTTTTT. Translated, it gives CASSEKSATNEKLFF.

J is TRBJ2-2 and V is TRBV19; a weak D match, TRBD2 (7 bases). Trimming pared 0 bases from V and 4 bases from J, leaving 12 bases between. The CDR3 has 16 residues. CDR1 and CDR2 (germline): LNHDA, SQIVND (reference sequence). The CDR3 spells CASSIEGGRGTGELFF. The CDR3 coding sequence is TGTGCCAGTAGTATAGAGGGGGGGCGCGGCACCGGGGAGCTGTTTTTT.

This clone was seen only once. The chain recombines TRBV27 with TRBJ2-3; D unclear. V dropped 3 bases and J dropped 1 base, with 5 bases sitting between them. This CDR3 is built from 13 residues. The germline V gene encodes CDR1 MNHEY and CDR2 SMNVEV (reference sequence). Written as DNA, the CDR3 is TGTGCCAGCAGTTTCGAGGGCACAGATACGCAGTATTTT. Protein: CASSFEGTDTQYF.

This chain uses TRBV5-6 with TRBJ2-3; TRBD2 aligns across 8 bases. Germline V gene lookup returns CDR1 SGHDT and CDR2 YYEEEE. The trim removed 4 bases at V and 1 base at J, leaving 8 bases unmatched. The CDR3 has 16 residues. The CDR3: CASSPEAGEGTDTQYF. The DNA of the CDR3 is TGTGCCAGCAGCCCAGAAGCGGGGGAAGGCACAGATACGCAGTATTTT. Together with reference TRBV5-6 and TRBJ2-3, the CDR3 gives the full variable domain: DAGVTQSPTHLIKTRGQQVTLRCSPKSGHDTVSWYQQALGQGPQFIFQYYEEEERQRGNFPDRFSGHQFPNYSSELNVNALLLGDSALYLCASSPEAGEGTDTQYFGPGTRLTVL.

The chain is built from TRBV6-6 and TRBJ1-5; D is ambiguous. Between the trimmed V and J ends, which lost 8 bases and 0 bases, there was a span of 5 bases. Germline CDR1 reads MNHNY; CDR2 reads SVGAGI (reference sequence). CDR3 size: 12 residues. CDR3 DNA: TGTGCCAGCCTAGATAGCAATCAGCCCCAGCATTTT. Translation gives CASLDSNQPQHF.

The chain links TRBV13 to TRBJ2-7; 9 bases are a match to TRBD1. CDR1 is PRHDT and CDR2 is FYEKMQ in the germline V gene (reference sequence). The CDR3 runs to 14 residues. With V trimmed by 6 bases and J by 5 bases, 8 bases remained unmatched. The DNA of the CDR3 is TGTGCCAGCAGTGAGGGGGACAGGGACCACGAGCAGTACTTC. Protein product: CASSEGDRDHEQYF.

The chain combines TRBV4-3 with TRBJ1-6; unclear D gene. Trimming took 1 base from V and 0 from J, leaving 7 bases between them. Germline CDR1 LGHNA, CDR2 YSLEER. The CDR3 covers 16 residues. The CDR3 loop is CASSQGAGSYNSPLHF. The DNA for the CDR3 is TGCGCCAGCAGCCAAGGGGCAGGCTCCTATAATTCACCCCTCCACTTT.

This clone was detected once. The chain employs TRBV19 and TRBJ1-6; perhaps TRBD1 as D (5 bases). Per germline, CDR1 LNHDA and CDR2 SQIVND (reference sequence). The CDR3 covers 15 residues. Deletions cut 5 bases from V and 7 bases from J, with 15 bases between. The CDR3 coding sequence is TGTGCCAGTAGTCTGCCAGGGAAGTTGAATTCACCCCTCCACTTT. Encoded protein: CASSLPGKLNSPLHF.

CDR3 nucleotide sequence: TGTGCCATCAGTTTTGGGGCCGGTTGGGAGCAGTTCTTC. This sequence encodes CAISFGAGWEQFF. J is TRBJ2-1 and V is TRBV10-3, with D possibly TRBD1 on 5 matching bases. CDR3 length: 13 amino acids. V lost 5 bases and J lost 10, with 15 bases in between. Germline V CDR1 and CDR2: ENHRY, SYGVKD.

The rearrangement joins TRBV4-1 to TRBJ1-2; D unclear. Trimming removed 0 bases from V and 10 bases from J, with 9 bases in between. The CDR3 is 12 amino acids. Germline CDR1 reads MGHRA; CDR2 reads YSYEKL. The CDR3 nucleotides are TGCGCCAGCAGCCAAGATCTGCAGTCCTACACCTTC. Translating it yields CASSQDLQSYTF.

This chain links TRBV5-1 with TRBJ2-4, with a weak D call TRBD1 (6 bases). The length of the CDR3 is 16 residues. The V gene lost 0 bases and the J gene lost 8 bases, with 18 bases spanning the gap. Germline V CDR1 and CDR2: SGHRS, YFSETQ. CDR3 protein: CASSLVPTGIRDIQYF. The CDR3 bases are TGCGCCAGCAGCTTGGTCCCGACAGGAATTAGGGACATTCAGTACTTC.

The V call is TRBV5-1, the J call TRBJ2-3; D not certain. This CDR3 contains 12 residues. CDR1 is SGHRS and CDR2 is YFSETQ in the germline V gene. V was cut by 5 bases and J by 2 bases, with 6 bases left in between. CDR3 amino acids: CASRLYTDTQYF. CDR3 nucleotide sequence: TGCGCCAGCAGACTTTACACAGATACGCAGTATTTT.

The CDR3 DNA is TGTGCCAGCAGCTTTCAGGGGGGCACTGAAGCTTTCTTT. It specifies CASSFQGGTEAFF. The V and J genes are TRBV5-5 and TRBJ1-1; 7 nucleotides match TRBD1. This CDR3 has 13 amino acids. The V gene end was trimmed by 2 bases and the J gene end by 4 bases; junction bases not matched to a gene: 2. CDR1 is SGHKS and CDR2 is YYEKEE in the germline V gene (reference sequence). Supplemented by reference TRBV5-5 and TRBJ1-1, the full variable domain reads DAGVTQSPTHLIKTRGQQVTLRCSPISGHKSVSWYQQVLGQGPQFIFQYYEKEERGRGNFPDRFSARQFPNYSSELNVNALLLGDSALYLCASSFQGGTEAFFGQGTRLTVV.

This clone has only a few counts. J is TRBJ2-2 and V is TRBV25-1; D is uncertain. The CDR3 is 12 amino acids. CDR1 and CDR2 from the germline V gene are MGHDK and SYGVNS. With 7 bases removed from V and 3 bases from J, the gap between germline ends came to 6 bases. CDR3 residues: CASTGYTGELFF. CDR3 DNA: TGTGCCAGCACGGGTTACACCGGGGAGCTGTTTTTT. The full variable domain, completed using reference TRBV25-1 and TRBJ2-2, is EADIYQTPRYLVIGTGKKITLECSQTMGHDKMYWYQQDPGMELHLIHYSYGVNSTEKGDLSSESTVSRIRTEHFPLTLESARPSHTSQYLCASTGYTGELFFGEGSRLTVL.

The V gene is TRBV5-1, the J gene TRBJ2-7; D might be TRBD1 (6 bases). Trimming pared 0 bases from V and 3 bases from J, leaving 13 bases between. From germline, CDR1 is SGHRS and CDR2 YFSETQ. The CDR3 length is 15 residues. CDR3 loop: CASSLVAGEGYEQYF. The CDR3 nucleotides read TGCGCCAGCAGCTTGGTGGCAGGGGAAGGCTACGAGCAGTACTTC.

The rearrangement joins TRBV6-1 to TRBJ2-7; 8 bases agree with TRBD1. Germline V gene lookup returns CDR1 MNHNS and CDR2 SASEGT. Trimming took 9 bases from V and 0 from J; bases not matched to a gene: 7. The length of the CDR3 is 14 residues. CDR3 protein: CASWRDRYSYEQYF. For the CDR3, the DNA is TGTGCCAGTTGGAGGGACAGGTACTCCTACGAGCAGTACTTC.

CDR3 DNA: TGTGCCAGCTCACCACCGAGGCCGGCGGAGACCCAGTACTTC. Its translation is CASSPPRPAETQYF. The chain recombines TRBV18 with TRBJ2-5; D remains unclear. The CDR3 covers 14 residues. The germline CDR1 and CDR2 sequences are KGHSH and LQKENI. V shed 0 bases and J shed 5 bases, with 10 bases lying between them.

J is TRBJ1-1 and V is TRBV2; tentatively, D is TRBD1 (5 bases). V shed 8 bases and J shed 6 bases, with 16 bases lying between them. The germline CDR1 and CDR2 sequences are SNHLY and FYNNEI. This CDR3 has 13 residues. For the CDR3, the DNA is TGTGCCAGCTGTCGGGGGGGGATGCCTGAAGCTTTCTTT. Residues: CASCRGGMPEAFF.

This chain uses TRBV19 with TRBJ2-2, with 7 bases identical to TRBD1. Looked up from germline, CDR1 is LNHDA and CDR2 is SQIVND (reference sequence). The trim removed 6 bases at V and 1 base at J, leaving 5 bases unmatched. CDR3 length equals 15 residues. CDR3 in DNA: TGTGCCAGTAGCCCCTGGACAGGGAACACCGGGGAGCTGTTTTTT. Its protein product is CASSPWTGNTGELFF.

The J gene is TRBJ1-4, the V gene TRBV29-1, with 7 bases matching TRBD1. Germline V gives CDR1 SQVTM, CDR2 ANQGSEA. J was trimmed by 7 bases and V by 5 bases; bases with no gene match: 7. This CDR3 spans 13 amino acids. CDR3 amino acids: CSVRQGQGEKLFF. Here the CDR3 DNA reads TGCAGCGTTCGACAGGGCCAAGGTGAAAAACTGTTTTTT. The full variable domain, in which reference TRBV29-1 and TRBJ1-4 provide the parts outside the CDR3, is SAVISQKPSRDICQRGTSLTIQCQVDSQVTMMFWYRQQPGQSLTLIATANQGSEATYESGFVIDKFPISRPNLTFSTLTVSNMSPEDSSIYLCSVRQGQGEKLFFGSGTQLSVL.